The entry below gives a single T cell receptor beta chain sequence along with its context. Repertoires were generated with immunoSEQ multiplex PCR, while TCRdb's copy carries only in-frame clones and drops some. The table lists roughly 76,000 clones, just under 95% of them singletons. The data are from a study of control samples from healthy donors and cancer patients. The CDR3 is 15 residues long. Germline-derived CDR1 and CDR2 are SGHRS and YFSETQ. V was shortened by 2 bases and J by 4 bases, with 15 bases between the two germline ends. This chain uses TRBV5-1 with TRBJ1-1, with D possibly TRBD1 on 6 matching bases. Sequencing was performed on blood. The receptor comes from a woman under 30 in good health. The CDR3 here is CASSLTQQGRTEAFF. Here the CDR3 DNA reads TGCGCCAGCAGCTTAACCCAGCAGGGGCGCACTGAAGCTTTCTTT.